This T cell receptor (beta chain) was recorded in a study of blood T cell repertoires in COVID-19. Overall study context: Collection of acute and convalescent COVID-19 samples took place in the United States, Italy and Spain. The analysed material was cDNA or gDNA that came from T cells, B-cell-depleted T cells, or PBMCs.

With regard to this clone: Its ends do not fully match the called genes, so a read error is possible.

Under the authors' procedure: Amplifying reference gene primers gave estimates of nucleated cell counts. Libraries were prepared by immunoSEQ multiplex PCR; TCRdb keeps only in-frame clonotypes and omits some of them. That table furnishes V, J and clone size, whereas the DNA furnished D and trimming. Seen here are roughly 58,000 clones, about 76% observed once, and the top ten hold 22%. The sequencing input was peripheral blood. The receptor comes from a man aged 50-60 years with active or convalescent COVID-19.

CDR3 nucleotides: TGTGCCAGCAGCTTGAACCCGACAGGGGCACTTTCCTTC. This encodes CASSLNPTGALSF. The chain employs TRBV11-3 and TRBJ1-2; 8 bases are a match to TRBD1. CDR3 length equals 13 residues. Germline lookup yields CDR1 SGHNT and CDR2 YENEEA.